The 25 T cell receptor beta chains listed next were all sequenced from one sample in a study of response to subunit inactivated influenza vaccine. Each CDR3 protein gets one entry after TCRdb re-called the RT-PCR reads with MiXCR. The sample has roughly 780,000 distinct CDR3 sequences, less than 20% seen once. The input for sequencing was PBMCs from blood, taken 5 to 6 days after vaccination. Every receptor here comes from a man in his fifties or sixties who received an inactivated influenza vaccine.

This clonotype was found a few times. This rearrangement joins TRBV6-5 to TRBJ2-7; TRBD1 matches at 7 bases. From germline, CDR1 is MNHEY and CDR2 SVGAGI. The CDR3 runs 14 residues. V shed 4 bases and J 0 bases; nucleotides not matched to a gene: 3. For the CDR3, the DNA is TGTGCCAGCAGTTCGGACAGGATCTCCTACGAGCAGTACTTC. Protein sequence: CASSSDRISYEQYF.

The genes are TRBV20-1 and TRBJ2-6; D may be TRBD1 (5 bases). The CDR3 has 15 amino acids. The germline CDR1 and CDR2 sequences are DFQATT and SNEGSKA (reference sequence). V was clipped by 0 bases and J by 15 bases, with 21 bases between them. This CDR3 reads CSARDPSGRLLGLTF. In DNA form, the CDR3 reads TGCAGTGCTAGAGATCCGTCAGGGCGACTTTTGGGCCTGACTTTC.

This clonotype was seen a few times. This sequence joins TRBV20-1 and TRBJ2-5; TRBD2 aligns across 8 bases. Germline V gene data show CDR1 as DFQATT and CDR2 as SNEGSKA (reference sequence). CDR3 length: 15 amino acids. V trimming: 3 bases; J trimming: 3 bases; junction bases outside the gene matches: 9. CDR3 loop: CSARNFATSEETQYF. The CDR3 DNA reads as TGCAGTGCTAGGAATTTCGCGACTAGCGAAGAGACCCAGTACTTC.

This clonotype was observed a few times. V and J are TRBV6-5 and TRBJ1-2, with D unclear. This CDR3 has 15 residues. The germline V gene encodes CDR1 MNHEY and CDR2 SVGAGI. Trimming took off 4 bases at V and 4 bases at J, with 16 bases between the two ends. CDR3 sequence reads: CASSSYMDGSYGYTF. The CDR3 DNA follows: TGTGCCAGCAGTTCTTACATGGACGGAAGCTATGGCTACACCTTC.

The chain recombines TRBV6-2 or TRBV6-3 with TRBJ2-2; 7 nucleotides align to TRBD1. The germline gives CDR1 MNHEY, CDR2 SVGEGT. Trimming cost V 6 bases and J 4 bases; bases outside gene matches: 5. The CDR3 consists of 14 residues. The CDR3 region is CASRPTGVTGELFF. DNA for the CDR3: TGTGCCAGCAGGCCCACAGGGGTCACCGGGGAGCTGTTTTTT.

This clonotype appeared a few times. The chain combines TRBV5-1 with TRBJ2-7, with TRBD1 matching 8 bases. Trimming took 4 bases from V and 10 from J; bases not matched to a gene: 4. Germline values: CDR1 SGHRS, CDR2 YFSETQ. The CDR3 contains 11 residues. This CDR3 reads CASSADRVQYF. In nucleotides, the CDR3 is TGCGCCAGCAGCGCGGACAGGGTTCAGTACTTC.

CDR3 sequence (DNA): TGCGCCAGCAGCTTGGAAATGAGATACGAGCAGTACTTC. Residues: CASSLEMRYEQYF. This sequence joins TRBV5-1 and TRBJ2-7; D remains unclear. The CDR3 extends over 13 amino acids. Trimming removed 0 bases at V and 4 bases at J, with 8 bases between. Germline values: CDR1 SGHRS, CDR2 YFSETQ.

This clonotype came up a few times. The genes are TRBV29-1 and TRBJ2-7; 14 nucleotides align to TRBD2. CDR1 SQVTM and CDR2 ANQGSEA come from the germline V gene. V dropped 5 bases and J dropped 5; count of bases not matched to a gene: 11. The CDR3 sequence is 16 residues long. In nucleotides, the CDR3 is TGCAGCGTTTCCGGGACTAGCGGGAGACAAGTAGACGAGCAGTACTTC. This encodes CSVSGTSGRQVDEQYF.

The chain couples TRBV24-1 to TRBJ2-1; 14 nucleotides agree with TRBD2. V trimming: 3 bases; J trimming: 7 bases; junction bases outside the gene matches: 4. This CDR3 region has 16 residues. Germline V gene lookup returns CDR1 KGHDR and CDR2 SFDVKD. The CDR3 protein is CATSDAGLAGVNEQFF. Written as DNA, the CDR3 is TGTGCCACCAGTGATGCGGGACTAGCGGGAGTGAATGAGCAGTTCTTC.

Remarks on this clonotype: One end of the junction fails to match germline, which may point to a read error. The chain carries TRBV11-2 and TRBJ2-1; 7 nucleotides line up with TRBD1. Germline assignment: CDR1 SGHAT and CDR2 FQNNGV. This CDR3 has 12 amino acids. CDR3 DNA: TGTGCCAGCAGATTAGGGGGCGATGAGCAGTTCTTC. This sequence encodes CASRLGGDEQFF.

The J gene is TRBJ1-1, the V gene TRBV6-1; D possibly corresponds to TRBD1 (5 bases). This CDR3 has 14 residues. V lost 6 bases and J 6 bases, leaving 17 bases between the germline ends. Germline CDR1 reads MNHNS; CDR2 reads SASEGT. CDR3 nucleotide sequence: TGTGCCAGCAGCCTTCCCGGCGGGGGTGCTGAAGCTTTCTTT. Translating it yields CASSLPGGGAEAFF.

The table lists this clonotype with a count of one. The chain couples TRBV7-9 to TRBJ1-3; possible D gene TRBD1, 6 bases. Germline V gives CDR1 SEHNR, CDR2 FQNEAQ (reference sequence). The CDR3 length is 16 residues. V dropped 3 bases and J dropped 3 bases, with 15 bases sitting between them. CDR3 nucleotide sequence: TGTGCCAGCAGCTTCTACACAGGGCTTCATGGAAACACCATATATTTT. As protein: CASSFYTGLHGNTIYF.

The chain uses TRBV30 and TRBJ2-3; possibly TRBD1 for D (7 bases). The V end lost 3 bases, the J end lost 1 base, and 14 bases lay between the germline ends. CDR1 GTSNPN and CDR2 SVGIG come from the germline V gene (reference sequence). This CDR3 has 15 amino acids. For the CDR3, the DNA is TGTGCCTGGAGGGGGAGGACAGGACGCACAGATACGCAGTATTTT. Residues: CAWRGRTGRTDTQYF. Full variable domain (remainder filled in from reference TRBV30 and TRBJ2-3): SQTIHQWPATLVQPVGSPLSLECTVEGTSNPNLYWYRQAAGRGLQLLFYSVGIGQISSEVPQNLSASRPQDRQFILSSKKLLLSDSGFYLCAWRGRTGRTDTQYFGPGTRLTVL.

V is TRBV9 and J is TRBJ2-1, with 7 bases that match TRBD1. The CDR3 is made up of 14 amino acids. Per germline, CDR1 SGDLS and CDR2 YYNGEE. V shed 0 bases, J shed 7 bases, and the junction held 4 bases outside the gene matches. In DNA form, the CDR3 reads TGTGCCAGCAGCGTAGAAGGGGGCTCTAATGAGCAGTTCTTC. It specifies CASSVEGGSNEQFF.

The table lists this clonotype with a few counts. The CDR3 sequence: CASSLVGGRQAFF. The CDR3 coding sequence is TGTGCCAGCAGCTTAGTGGGTGGCAGACAAGCTTTCTTT. The V call is TRBV7-9, the J call TRBJ1-1, with D uncertain. V shed 1 base and J shed 9 bases, with 12 bases lying between them. The CDR3 covers 13 residues. From germline, CDR1 is SEHNR and CDR2 FQNEAQ (reference sequence). Complete variable domain (other parts from reference TRBV7-9 and TRBJ1-1): DTGVSQNPRHKITKRGQNVTFRCDPISEHNRLYWYRQTLGQGPEFLTYFQNEAQLEKSRLLSDRFSAERPKGSFSTLEIQRTEQGDSAMYLCASSLVGGRQAFFGQGTRLTVV.

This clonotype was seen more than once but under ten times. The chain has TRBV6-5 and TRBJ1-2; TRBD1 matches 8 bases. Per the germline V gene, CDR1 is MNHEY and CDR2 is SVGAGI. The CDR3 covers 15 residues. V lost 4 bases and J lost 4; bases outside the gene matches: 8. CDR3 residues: CASSSGSQGAYGYTF. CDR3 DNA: TGTGCCAGCAGTTCCGGGTCGCAGGGGGCCTATGGCTACACCTTC.

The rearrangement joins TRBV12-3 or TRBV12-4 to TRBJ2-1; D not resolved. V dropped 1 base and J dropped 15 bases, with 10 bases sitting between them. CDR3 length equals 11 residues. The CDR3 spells CASSLGLGMFF. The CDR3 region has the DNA TGTGCCAGCAGTTTAGGGTTGGGGATGTTCTTC.

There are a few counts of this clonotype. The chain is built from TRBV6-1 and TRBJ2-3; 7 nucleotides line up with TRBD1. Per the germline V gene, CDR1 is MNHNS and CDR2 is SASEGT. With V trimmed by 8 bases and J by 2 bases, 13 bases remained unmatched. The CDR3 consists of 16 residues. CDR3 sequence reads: CASGETGLDPTDTQYF. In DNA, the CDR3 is TGTGCCAGCGGGGAGACAGGGCTTGATCCCACAGATACGCAGTATTTT.

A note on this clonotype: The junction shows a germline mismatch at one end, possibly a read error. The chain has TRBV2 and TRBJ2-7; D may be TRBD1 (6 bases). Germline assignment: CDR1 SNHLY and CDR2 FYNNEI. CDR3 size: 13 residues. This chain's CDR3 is CVSSAQQGREQYF. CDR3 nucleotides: TGTGTCAGCAGTGCGCAACAGGGAAGAGAGCAGTACTTC.

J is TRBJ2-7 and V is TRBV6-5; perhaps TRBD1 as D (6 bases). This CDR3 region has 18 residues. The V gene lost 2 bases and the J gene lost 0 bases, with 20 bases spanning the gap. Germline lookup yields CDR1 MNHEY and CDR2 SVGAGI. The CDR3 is CASSYEAPPTGNSYEQYF. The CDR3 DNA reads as TGTGCCAGCAGTTACGAGGCCCCCCCGACAGGTAACTCCTACGAGCAGTACTTC.

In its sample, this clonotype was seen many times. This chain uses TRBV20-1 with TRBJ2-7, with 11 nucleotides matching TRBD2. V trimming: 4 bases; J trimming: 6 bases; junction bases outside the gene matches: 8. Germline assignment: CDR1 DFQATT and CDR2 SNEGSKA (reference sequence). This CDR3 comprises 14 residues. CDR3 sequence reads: CSATETSGVGEQYF. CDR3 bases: TGCAGTGCTACGGAGACTAGCGGGGTAGGCGAGCAGTACTTC.

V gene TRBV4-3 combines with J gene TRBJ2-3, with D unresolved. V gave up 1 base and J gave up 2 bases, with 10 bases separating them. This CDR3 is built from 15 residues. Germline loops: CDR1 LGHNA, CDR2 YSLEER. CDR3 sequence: CASSQGGGDTDTQYF. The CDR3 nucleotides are TGCGCCAGCAGCCAAGGGGGTGGGGACACAGATACGCAGTATTTT.

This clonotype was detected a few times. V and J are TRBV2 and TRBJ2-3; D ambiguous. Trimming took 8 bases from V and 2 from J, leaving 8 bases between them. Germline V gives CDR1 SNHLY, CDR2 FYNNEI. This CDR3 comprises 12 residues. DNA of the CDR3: TGTGCCAGCGCGACTGACACAGATACGCAGTATTTT. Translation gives CASATDTDTQYF.

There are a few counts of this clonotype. The CDR3 protein is CATSRDPGVTGELFF. The CDR3, as DNA: TGTGCCACCAGCAGAGATCCAGGGGTCACCGGGGAGCTGTTTTTT. This rearrangement joins TRBV15 to TRBJ2-2, with TRBD1 as a possible D gene (6 bases). Germline V gene sequence: CDR1 LNHNV, CDR2 YYDKDF (reference sequence). The ends were cut back, 0 bases at V and 4 bases at J, with 9 bases in the middle. The length of the CDR3 is 15 residues.

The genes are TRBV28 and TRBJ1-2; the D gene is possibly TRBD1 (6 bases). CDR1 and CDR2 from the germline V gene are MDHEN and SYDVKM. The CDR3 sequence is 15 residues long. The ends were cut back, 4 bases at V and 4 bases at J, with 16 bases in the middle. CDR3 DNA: TGTGCCAGCAGTTCAGCCACAGGGTCCACCTATGGCTACACCTTC. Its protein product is CASSSATGSTYGYTF.